These T cell receptor beta chains were read from a single sample in a study of metastatic and nonmetastatic thyroid tumors. TCRdb redid the clone calls on the PCR reads using MiXCR. The table includes some 54,000 clones, about a sixth detected once. Sequencing used blood. These receptors were collected from a female donor with papillary thyroid cancer or a benign thyroid nodule (not recorded which). Some clones in this sample may be carry-over from other donors' samples. CDR3s include the opening cysteine and the closing phenylalanine or tryptophan. A D gene is named only where the DNA matches it firmly. Expanded clones get a size class; other rows say once, few or many, or leave the size out.

>TRBJ2-2|13|TRBV28|.|few
CASSHPNTGELFF
TGTGCCAGCAGTCATCCGAACACCGGGGAGCTGTTTTTT
>TRBJ2-7|15|TRBV4-1|.|many
CASSQDLGRVYEQYF
TGCGCCAGCAGCCAAGATCTGGGCAGGGTCTACGAGCAGTACTTC
>TRBJ1-6|14|TRBV6-1|.|medium-sized
CASSTLPYFSPLHF
TGTGCCAGCAGTACACTACCTTATTTTTCACCCCTCCACTTT
>TRBJ1-1|13|TRBV19|.|many
CASSISGHTEAFF
TGTGCCAGTAGTATTAGTGGGCACACTGAAGCTTTCTTT
>TRBJ2-7|15|TRBV2|.|few
CASSEGDGGGYEQYF
TGTGCCAGCAGTGAAGGCGATGGGGGCGGGTACGAGCAGTACTTC
>TRBJ2-2|15|TRBV28|.|few
CASSILLDNTGELFF
TGTGCCAGCAGTATATTACTAGATAACACCGGGGAGCTGTTTTTT
>TRBJ2-3|17|TRBV20-1|TRBD2|many
CSARTSEVAETRDTQYF
TGCAGTGCTAGGACTAGCGAGGTGGCGGAGACAAGAGATACGCAGTATTTT
>TRBJ1-2|13|TRBV5-1|.|once
CASSSQDYYGYTF
TGCGCCAGCAGCTCCCAGGATTACTATGGCTACACCTTC
>TRBJ2-4|13|TRBV29-1|.|many
CSVTGLAKNIQYF
TGCAGCGTAACGGGTCTAGCCAAAAACATTCAGTACTTC
>TRBJ2-7|13|TRBV29-1|TRBD1|few
CSVTVTGGEDQYF
TGCAGCGTCACCGTGACAGGGGGCGAAGATCAGTACTTC
>TRBJ1-3|15|TRBV2|.|many
CASSEDRYSGNTIYF
TGTGCCAGCAGTGAAGATCGCTACTCTGGAAACACCATATATTTT
>TRBJ2-5|14|TRBV3-1|TRBD2|.
CASSPTSTQETQYF
TGTGCCAGCAGCCCGACTAGCACACAAGAGACCCAGTACTTC
>TRBJ1-1|18|TRBV6-1|.|few
CASSEFCEGGAKNTEAFF
TGTGCCAGCAGTGAATTCTGCGAGGGGGGAGCGAAGAACACTGAAGCTTTCTTT
>TRBJ2-5|17|TRBV14|TRBD2|many
CASSPGLDIGYGETQYF
TGTGCCAGCAGCCCGGGACTAGATATCGGATATGGGGAGACCCAGTACTTC
>TRBJ2-3|13|TRBV29-1|.|.
CSPTQGEADTQYF
TGCAGCCCTACTCAAGGTGAGGCAGATACGCAGTATTTT
>TRBJ1-5|14|TRBV27|.|many
CASSLVTGNQPQHF
TGTGCCAGCAGTTTGGTCACGGGCAATCAGCCCCAGCATTTT
>TRBJ2-5|15|TRBV7-9|.|many
CASSQIQGPQETQYF
TGTGCCAGCAGCCAAATCCAGGGACCACAAGAGACCCAGTACTTC
>TRBJ2-7|12|TRBV28|.|.
CATTRGPREQYF
TGTGCCACCACTAGGGGACCGCGCGAGCAGTACTTC
>TRBJ1-5|13|TRBV27|TRBD1|many
CASSQQGNQPQHF
TGTGCCAGCAGCCAACAGGGGAATCAGCCCCAGCATTTT
>TRBJ2-2|16|TRBV19|TRBD1|.
CASSIGTGVGEGELFF
TGTGCCAGTAGTATAGGTACAGGGGTGGGCGAAGGGGAGCTGTTTTTT
>TRBJ2-7|16|TRBV10-3|.|many
CAISVRQTAPSYEQYF
TGTGCCATCAGTGTGAGGCAGACAGCGCCATCCTACGAGCAGTACTTC
>TRBJ2-7|14|TRBV19|.|.
CASSLRERGYEQYF
TGTGCCAGTAGTCTGAGAGAGAGGGGCTACGAGCAGTACTTC
>TRBJ1-2|16|TRBV28|TRBD1|many
CASSSTRQGRGYGYTF
TGTGCCAGCAGTTCAACCCGACAGGGGAGAGGCTATGGCTACACCTTC
>TRBJ1-6|17|TRBV20-1|.|many
CSADRTSRGEGDSPLHF
TGCAGTGCGGACCGAACCAGCCGGGGAGAAGGTGATTCACCCCTCCACTTT
>TRBJ2-3|16|TRBV6-5|TRBD2|many
CASSYSTSGRAGTQYF
TGTGCCAGCAGTTACTCGACTAGCGGGAGGGCCGGTACGCAGTATTTT
>TRBJ2-1|11|TRBV4-2|.|many
CASSQGTEQFF
TGTGCCAGCAGCCAAGGGACCGAGCAGTTCTTC
>TRBJ2-7|15|TRBV9|.|.
CASSVEGTVIYEQYF
TGTGCCAGCAGCGTAGAAGGTACAGTGATCTACGAGCAGTACTTC
>TRBJ2-2|14|TRBV19|TRBD1|many
CASSMIGGGGELFF
TGTGCCAGTAGTATGATAGGGGGCGGCGGGGAGCTGTTTTTT
>TRBJ2-1|17|TRBV9|TRBD2|many
CASSVPTSGALYNEQFF
TGTGCCAGCAGCGTACCGACTAGCGGGGCACTTTACAATGAGCAGTTCTTC
>TRBJ2-5|15|TRBV2|TRBD1|many
CASSESRGRQETQYF
TGTGCCAGCAGTGAATCCAGGGGGCGACAAGAGACCCAGTACTTC
>TRBJ1-1|15|TRBV28|TRBD1|few
CASSPQQGADSEAFF
TGTGCCAGCAGTCCCCAACAGGGGGCTGATTCGGAAGCTTTCTTT
>TRBJ2-1|15|TRBV13|.|many
CASSFGRTSYNEQFF
TGTGCCAGCAGCTTTGGACGGACCTCCTACAATGAGCAGTTCTTC
>TRBJ1-1|13|TRBV9|TRBD1|many
CASSVVAGGSAFF
TGTGCCAGCAGCGTAGTTGCAGGGGGTTCAGCTTTCTTT
>TRBJ1-6|16|TRBV20-1|.|.
CSARDSGKLINSPLHF
TGCAGTGCTAGAGATTCCGGCAAATTGATAAATTCACCCCTCCACTTT
>TRBJ2-2|17|TRBV9|TRBD2|many
CASSAGAGLGITGELFF
TGTGCCAGCAGCGCGGGAGCGGGACTAGGTATTACCGGGGAGCTGTTTTTT
>TRBJ2-1|15|TRBV20-1|.|many
CSARDQGRVYNEQFF
TGCAGTGCTAGAGATCAGGGGAGAGTCTACAATGAGCAGTTCTTC
>TRBJ2-3|13|TRBV6-1|TRBD1|few
CASRRQGPDTQYF
TGTGCCAGCAGGCGACAGGGGCCAGATACGCAGTATTTT
>TRBJ1-1|19|TRBV5-1|.|.
CASSAATMNFGPLGTESFF
TGCGCCAGCAGCGCGGCAACTATGAACTTCGGTCCCTTAGGTACTGAATCTTTCTTT
>TRBJ1-2|13|TRBV7-2|.|many
CASTLGGLRGYTF
TGTGCCAGCACCTTAGGGGGATTGCGTGGCTACACCTTC
>TRBJ2-6|14|TRBV7-2|.|many
CASSNPSGANVLTF
TGTGCCAGCAGCAATCCTTCTGGGGCCAACGTCCTGACTTTC
>TRBJ2-7|15|TRBV20-1|.|once
CSSIESGRGDYEQYF
TGCAGTTCTATAGAATCCGGGAGAGGGGACTACGAGCAGTACTTC
>TRBJ2-2|16|TRBV6-2/TRBV6-3|TRBD2|few
CASSYLIAGATGELFF
TGTGCCAGCAGTTACCTTATAGCGGGAGCGACCGGGGAGCTGTTTTTT
>TRBJ1-5|14|TRBV28|.|.
CASTPGMVNQPQHF
TGTGCCAGCACCCCAGGGATGGTCAATCAGCCACAGCATTTT
>TRBJ1-1|17|TRBV6-1|TRBD1|.
CASIERDRVQGNTEAFF
TGTGCCAGCATAGAAAGGGACAGGGTTCAGGGGAACACTGAAGCTTTCTTT
>TRBJ2-4|13|TRBV10-2|.|many
CASSERAKNIQYF
TGCGCCAGCAGTGAGAGGGCCAAAAACATTCAGTACTTC
>TRBJ1-6|13|TRBV4-1|.|many
CASSQGPGTTLHF
TGCGCCAGCAGCCAAGGCCCAGGTACAACCCTCCACTTT
>TRBJ2-1|13|TRBV7-9|.|few
CASSLVAVDEQFF
TGTGCCAGCAGCTTAGTAGCAGTAGATGAGCAGTTCTTC
>TRBJ1-4|14|TRBV28|.|many
CASSLDRGGEKLFF
TGTGCCAGCAGTTTGGATAGGGGGGGTGAAAAACTGTTTTTT
>TRBJ1-5|13|TRBV27|.|few
CASSLSNHQPQHF
TGTGCCAGCAGTTTATCCAATCACCAGCCCCAACATTTT
>TRBJ2-2|15|TRBV7-3|TRBD1|many
CASSPGQGITGELFF
TGTGCCAGCAGCCCGGGACAGGGAATCACCGGGGAGCTGTTTTTT
>TRBJ1-2|12|TRBV30|TRBD1|once
CASPQGKNGYTF
TGTGCCTCGCCACAGGGGAAAAATGGCTACACCTTC
>TRBJ2-4|16|TRBV28|.|many
CASSPRLRLAKNIQYF
TGTGCCAGCAGCCCGCGGCTTAGACTAGCCAAAAACATTCAGTACTTC
>TRBJ1-5|16|TRBV6-5|TRBD1|few
CASSYSLGQGNQSQHF
TGTGCCAGCAGTTACTCGCTAGGACAGGGCAATCAGTCCCAGCATTTT
>TRBJ2-3|17|TRBV28|.|.
CASSPRVVGRSTDTQYF
TGTGCCAGCAGCCCCCGGGTGGTGGGAAGGAGCACAGATACTCAGTATTTT
>TRBJ1-6|15|TRBV11-2|.|many
CASSLASSYNSPLHF
TGTGCCAGCAGCTTAGCCAGCTCCTATAATTCACCCCTCCACTTT